The source of this T cell receptor beta chain is a study of blood T cell repertoires in COVID-19. Overall study: T cells, B-cell-depleted T cells, or PBMCs provided the cDNA or gDNA that served as material.

The V gene's germline CDR1 is ENHRY and CDR2 SYGVKD. This CDR3 spans 13 amino acids. The ends were cut back, 7 bases at V and 5 bases at J, with 15 bases in the middle. Cohort placement rested on clinical history that participants reported themselves. Here immunoSEQ multiplex PCR was the method, and the copy in TCRdb shows in-frame clones only, minus some. The table lists about 250,000 clones, just over 90% of them singletons. Specimen: PBMCs or T cells enriched from blood (not recorded which). The source of this sequence is a woman under 30 who had recovered from COVID-19. This sequence joins TRBV10-3 and TRBJ2-7; possible D gene TRBD2, 6 bases. The CDR3, as DNA: TGTGCCATCAACGGGCCTACGGGAGACGAGCAGTACTTC. Its protein is CAINGPTGDEQYF.